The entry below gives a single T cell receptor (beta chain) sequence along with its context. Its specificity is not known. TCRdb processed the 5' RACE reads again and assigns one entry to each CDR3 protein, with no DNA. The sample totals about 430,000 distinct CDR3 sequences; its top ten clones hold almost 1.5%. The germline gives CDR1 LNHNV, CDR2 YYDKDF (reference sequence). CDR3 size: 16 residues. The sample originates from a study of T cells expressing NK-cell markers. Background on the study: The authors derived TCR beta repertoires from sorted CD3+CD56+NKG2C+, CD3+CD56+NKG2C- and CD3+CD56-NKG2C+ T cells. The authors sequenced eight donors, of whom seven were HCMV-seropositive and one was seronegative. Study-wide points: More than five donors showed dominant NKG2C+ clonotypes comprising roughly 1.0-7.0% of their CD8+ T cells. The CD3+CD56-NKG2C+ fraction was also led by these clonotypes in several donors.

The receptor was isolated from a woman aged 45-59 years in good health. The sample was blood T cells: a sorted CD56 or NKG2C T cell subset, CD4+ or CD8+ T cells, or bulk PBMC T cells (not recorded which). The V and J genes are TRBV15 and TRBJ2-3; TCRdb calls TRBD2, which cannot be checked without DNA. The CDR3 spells CATSREGGRAGDTQYF.